The following is a T cell receptor (beta chain) sequence with its context. Assay used: immunoSEQ multiplex PCR; TCRdb lists only in-frame clones, some missing. Among about 260,000 clones listed, approximately 87% were seen once. This sample is part of a study of blood T cell repertoires in COVID-19. Study details: The analysed material was cDNA or gDNA that came from T cells, B-cell-depleted T cells, or PBMCs.

The ends lost 2 bases at V and 3 bases at J; junction bases unmatched: 7. The CDR3 covers 15 residues. Germline V gene lookup returns CDR1 LGHDT and CDR2 YNNKEL (reference sequence). This clonotype was obtained from a woman aged 45 to 65 with acute or convalescent COVID-19. The chain recombines TRBV3-1 (or the pseudogene TRBV3-2) with TRBJ2-7; the match to TRBD2 covers 7 bases. Sequencing input: peripheral blood. The CDR3 sequence is CASSQTGTTSYEQYF. CDR3 nucleotides: TGTGCCAGCAGCCAAACCGGGACTACTAGCTACGAGCAGTACTTC.